This entry concerns a single TCR beta chain. The antigen remains undetermined. Profiling relied on immunoSEQ multiplex PCR, and the TCRdb table lists in-frame clones only, not all of them. Of 170,000 or so clones listed, about 85% are singletons. This record belongs to a study of cytomegalovirus exposure and HLA in healthy donors. Study-level findings and limits: Cytomegalovirus status, reportedly, was diagnosed with high specificity and sensitivity by the classifier. That first-cohort TCR clusters tended to co-occur in the 95 to 150 validation repertoires was found in a later analysis.

V shed 2 bases and J 0 bases; nucleotides not matched to a gene: 2. This CDR3 contains 15 residues. Germline values: CDR1 MNHEY, CDR2 SMNVEV (reference sequence). The donors were part of the validation cohort, which consisted of more than 90 subjects and was separate from the first cohort of 666 subjects. This receptor was identified in a young man in good health and CMV-seropositive. The chain employs TRBV27 and TRBJ2-3; 7 nucleotides align to TRBD2. The material sequenced was PBMCs. CDR3 sequence: CASSLGTTSTDTQYF. The CDR3 region has the DNA TGTGCCAGCAGTTTAGGGACTACAAGCACAGATACGCAGTATTTT.